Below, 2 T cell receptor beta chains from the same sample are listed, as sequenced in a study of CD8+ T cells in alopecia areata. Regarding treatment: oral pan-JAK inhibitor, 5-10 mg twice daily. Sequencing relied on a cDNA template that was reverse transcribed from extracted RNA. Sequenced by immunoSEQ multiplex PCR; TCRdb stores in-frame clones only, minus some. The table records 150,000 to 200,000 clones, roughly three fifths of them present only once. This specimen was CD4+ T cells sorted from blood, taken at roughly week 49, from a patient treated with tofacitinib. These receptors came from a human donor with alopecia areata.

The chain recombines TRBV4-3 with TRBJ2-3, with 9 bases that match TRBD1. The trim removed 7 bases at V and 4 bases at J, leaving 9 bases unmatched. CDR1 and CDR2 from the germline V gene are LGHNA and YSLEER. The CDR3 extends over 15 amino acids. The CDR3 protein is CASKAAGTGSDTQYF. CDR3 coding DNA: TGCGCCAGCAAGGCTGCGGGGACAGGGTCAGATACGCAGTATTTT.

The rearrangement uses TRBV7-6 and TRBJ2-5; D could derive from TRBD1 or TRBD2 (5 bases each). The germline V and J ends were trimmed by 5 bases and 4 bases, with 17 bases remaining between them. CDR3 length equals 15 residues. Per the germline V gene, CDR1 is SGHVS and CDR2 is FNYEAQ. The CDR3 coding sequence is TGTGCCAGCAGCCTCGTTCTGGCAGGGAGAGAGACCCAGTACTTC. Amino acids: CASSLVLAGRETQYF.